The 31 T cell receptor beta chains given below trace back to one sample, sequenced in a study of blood T cell repertoires in COVID-19. Assay: immunoSEQ multiplex PCR; the TCRdb copy retains only in-frame clones and omits some. This table holds approximately 200,000 clones, 80% to 90% found once. The sequencing input was peripheral blood. These TCRs come from a man aged 60 to 69 with acute or convalescent COVID-19.

This chain joins TRBV27 and TRBJ2-5; a possible D gene is TRBD1 (6 bases). This CDR3 is 15 amino acids long. The V gene lost 1 base and the J gene lost 4 bases, with 13 bases spanning the gap. CDR1 and CDR2 (germline): MNHEY, SMNVEV (reference sequence). The CDR3 loop reads CASSLYAGVAETQYF. The CDR3 nucleotides are TGTGCCAGCAGTTTATACGCAGGGGTCGCAGAGACCCAGTACTTC.

This sequence joins TRBV7-2 and TRBJ2-7; the match to TRBD1 covers 7 bases. Trimming removed 2 bases from V and 4 bases from J; junction bases left unmatched: 8. Germline CDR1 SGHTA, CDR2 FQGNSA. The CDR3 runs 15 residues. CDR3 bases: TGTGCCAGCAGCTTAAGGGACAGAGAGTTTTACGAGCAGTACTTC. It translates to CASSLRDREFYEQYF.

The gene calls are TRBV19 and TRBJ1-4; 8 bases are a match to TRBD1. The germline V gene encodes CDR1 LNHDA and CDR2 SQIVND (reference sequence). J lost 10 bases, V lost 10 bases, and 8 bases had no gene match. The CDR3 sequence is 12 residues long. The CDR3 reads CATQGDRPKLFF. As DNA, the CDR3 is TGTGCCACCCAAGGGGACAGGCCAAAACTGTTTTTT.

CDR3 in amino acids: CASSQVRQISPLHF. The DNA for the CDR3 is TGCGCCAGCAGCCAAGTCAGACAGATCTCACCCCTCCACTTT. This sequence joins TRBV4-3 and TRBJ1-6, with a tentative D call TRBD1 (5 bases). CDR1 and CDR2 (germline): LGHNA, YSLEER. CDR3 size: 14 residues. V dropped 1 base and J dropped 10 bases, with 11 bases sitting between them.

The chain joins TRBV19 to TRBJ2-7; 10 bases match TRBD1. The germline V gene has CDR1 LNHDA and CDR2 SQIVND (reference sequence). The CDR3 has 15 residues. The trim removed 5 bases at V and 3 bases at J, leaving 7 bases unmatched. The CDR3 DNA reads TGTGCCAGTAGTGATCGGGACAGGGGACGCTACGAGCAGTACTTC. Encoded protein: CASSDRDRGRYEQYF.

The chain joins TRBV5-1 to TRBJ2-6, with D perhaps TRBD2 (5 bases). Germline values: CDR1 SGHRS, CDR2 YFSETQ. The CDR3 covers 15 residues. The V end was cut by 4 bases, the J end by 2 bases, with 10 bases between. DNA of the CDR3: TGCGCCAGCAGCGGTGAGGGTGCTGGGGCCAACGTCCTGACTTTC. Translated, it gives CASSGEGAGANVLTF.

The CDR3 DNA sequence: TGTGCCAGCTCCGCGCCCGGGACAAGACAAGAGACCCAGTACTTC. It yields the protein CASSAPGTRQETQYF. The chain carries TRBV28 and TRBJ2-5; tentatively, D is TRBD1 (6 bases). Germline V lookup: CDR1 MDHEN, CDR2 SYDVKM. This CDR3 region has 15 residues. The germline V and J ends were trimmed by 8 bases and 2 bases, with 18 bases remaining between them.

In nucleotides, the CDR3 is TGTGCCAGCAGTCCGGGACAGAGTTCCACTGAAGCTTTCTTT. It is translated as CASSPGQSSTEAFF. The chain combines TRBV27 with TRBJ1-1, with 7 bases lining up with TRBD1. With V trimmed by 5 bases and J by 4 bases, 7 bases remained unmatched. There are 14 residues in the CDR3. Germline V gives CDR1 MNHEY, CDR2 SMNVEV (reference sequence).

This sequence joins TRBV28 and TRBJ2-7; the D gene is possibly TRBD2 (7 bases). Per the germline V gene, CDR1 is MDHEN and CDR2 is SYDVKM. The CDR3 is made up of 15 amino acids. V was shortened by 7 bases and J by 4 bases, with 20 bases between the two germline ends. The CDR3 here is CASIGGLGGNYEQYF. CDR3 bases: TGTGCCAGCATTGGAGGACTAGGGGGAAATTACGAGCAGTACTTC.

The rearrangement joins TRBV7-9 to TRBJ2-1; 9 positions match TRBD2. Trimming took 2 bases from V and 5 from J; bases not matched to a gene: 1. CDR3 length equals 14 residues. The V gene's germline CDR1 is SEHNR and CDR2 FQNEAQ (reference sequence). CDR3 in DNA: TGTGCCAGCAGCTTACAGCGGGGGGACAATGAGCAGTTCTTC. This codes for CASSLQRGDNEQFF. The full variable domain, its missing parts supplied by reference TRBV7-9 and TRBJ2-1, is DTGVSQNPRHKITKRGQNVTFRCDPISEHNRLYWYRQTLGQGPEFLTYFQNEAQLEKSRLLSDRFSAERPKGSFSTLEIQRTEQGDSAMYLCASSLQRGDNEQFFGPGTRLTVL.

The rearrangement joins TRBV18 to TRBJ2-5; perhaps TRBD1 as D (6 bases). The germline CDR1 and CDR2 sequences are KGHSH and LQKENI. Trimming stripped 4 bases from V and 6 bases from J, with 12 bases between. This CDR3 is 13 amino acids long. CDR3 DNA sequence: TGTGCCAGCTCACTACAGGGTCAGCAGACCCAGTACTTC. Its translation: CASSLQGQQTQYF.

The V gene is TRBV7-2, the J gene TRBJ2-1; 10 bases line up with TRBD2. The CDR3 is 17 residues long. Germline CDR1 reads SGHTA; CDR2 reads FQGNSA. The V segment lost 5 bases and the J segment 4 bases; nucleotides outside the gene matches: 11. CDR3 residues: CASSDSLAGHPYNEQFF. Written as DNA, the CDR3 is TGTGCCAGCAGCGATTCACTAGCGGGACACCCTTACAATGAGCAGTTCTTC.

V is TRBV19 and J is TRBJ2-2, with 11 bases identical to TRBD2. The germline CDR1 and CDR2 sequences are LNHDA and SQIVND (reference sequence). The CDR3 has 21 amino acids. V was pared by 1 base and J by 3 bases, with 16 bases of the junction left unmatched. The CDR3 bases are TGTGCCAGTAGTATAGTTAGTAGGGCTAGCGGGAGGTCCGGGGACACCGGGGAGCTGTTTTTT. This gives the protein CASSIVSRASGRSGDTGELFF.

The CDR3 region is CASSLERAGGPTGELFF. The CDR3 region has the DNA TGTGCCAGCAGCTTAGAGAGAGCGGGAGGGCCGACCGGGGAGCTGTTTTTT. The rearrangement links TRBV11-2 to TRBJ2-2; 10 positions agree with TRBD2. Germline CDR1 SGHAT, CDR2 FQNNGV. Trimming took 0 bases from V and 5 from J; bases not matched to a gene: 6. The CDR3 spans 17 residues.

The chain joins TRBV18 to TRBJ1-5, with 11 bases lining up with TRBD1. V lost 6 bases and J lost 3; bases outside the gene matches: 4. Germline CDR1 reads KGHSH; CDR2 reads LQKENI. The CDR3 consists of 15 residues. The CDR3 bases are TGTGCCAGCTCTCGGACAGGGGGCCTCAATCAGCCCCAGCATTTT. As protein: CASSRTGGLNQPQHF.

The rearrangement links TRBV5-1 to TRBJ1-1; tentative D call: TRBD1 (5 bases). V dropped 1 base and J dropped 1 base, with 8 bases sitting between them. CDR3 size: 14 residues. Germline-derived CDR1 and CDR2 are SGHRS and YFSETQ. This CDR3 reads CASSLTGGNTEAFF. Here the CDR3 DNA reads TGCGCCAGCAGCTTGACCGGGGGGAACACTGAAGCTTTCTTT.

The CDR3 here is CASSILGLWEGGPAKNIQYF. The CDR3 nucleotides are TGTGCCAGTAGTATCCTCGGACTTTGGGAGGGCGGGCCAGCCAAAAACATTCAGTACTTC. This chain uses TRBV19 with TRBJ2-4; TRBD2 aligns across 7 bases. With 3 bases clipped from V and 0 bases from J, the junction kept 17 bases outside the gene matches. The V gene's germline CDR1 is LNHDA and CDR2 SQIVND (reference sequence). The CDR3 has 20 amino acids.

This clone appeared a few times. The rearrangement links TRBV6-4 to TRBJ2-3; 9 nucleotides match TRBD2. V dropped 3 bases and J dropped 1; count of bases not matched to a gene: 2. Looked up from germline, CDR1 is MRHNA and CDR2 is SNTAGT. CDR3 size: 15 residues. CDR3 residues: CASSEAGGGTDTQYF. CDR3 bases: TGTGCCAGCAGTGAAGCGGGAGGTGGCACAGATACGCAGTATTTT.

The V call is TRBV7-9, the J call TRBJ1-3; 7 nucleotides agree with TRBD1. Losses at the gene ends were 5 bases for V and 4 bases for J; bases not matched to a gene: 8. The CDR3 has 15 amino acids. Per germline, CDR1 SEHNR and CDR2 FQNEAQ (reference sequence). CDR3 loop: CASSEQGIFGNTIYF. CDR3 in DNA: TGTGCCAGCAGCGAACAGGGGATCTTCGGAAACACCATATATTTT.

The chain couples TRBV19 to TRBJ2-4; maybe TRBD2 (6 bases). V was clipped by 8 bases and J by 0 bases, with 14 bases between them. Germline assignment: CDR1 LNHDA and CDR2 SQIVND (reference sequence). This CDR3 region has 15 residues. The CDR3 DNA follows: TGTGCCAGTCACGGGGGTGACTTAGCCAAAAACATTCAGTACTTC. It yields the protein CASHGGDLAKNIQYF.

The V call is TRBV27, the J call TRBJ1-5; perhaps TRBD1 as D (6 bases). V was trimmed by 3 bases and J by 4 bases, leaving 7 bases between them. The CDR3 is 13 amino acids. Germline V gene data show CDR1 as MNHEY and CDR2 as SMNVEV (reference sequence). CDR3 loop: CASSLGTNQPQHF. The DNA of the CDR3 is TGTGCCAGCAGTTTGGGGACAAATCAGCCCCAGCATTTT.

The chain employs TRBV19 and TRBJ2-1, with TRBD2 identical over 9 bases. Per germline, CDR1 LNHDA and CDR2 SQIVND (reference sequence). There are 18 residues in the CDR3. After removal of 3 bases from V and 9 bases from J, the junction contained 18 bases not matched to a gene. CDR3 region: CASSMVGLARTMRGEQFF. CDR3 coding DNA: TGTGCCAGTAGTATGGTGGGACTAGCCCGTACAATGAGAGGTGAGCAGTTCTTC.

This chain connects TRBV15 to TRBJ1-5; D is undetermined. CDR3 size: 14 residues. The germline gives CDR1 LNHNV, CDR2 YYDKDF (reference sequence). V lost 5 bases to trimming and J lost 2 bases, with 10 bases between them. The CDR3 protein is CATSPGGGNQPQHF. The CDR3 bases are TGTGCCACCAGCCCCGGAGGTGGCAATCAGCCCCAGCATTTT. The whole variable domain, filled in from reference TRBV15 and TRBJ1-5, reads DAMVIQNPRYQVTQFGKPVTLSCSQTLNHNVMYWYQQKSSQAPKLLFHYYDKDFNNEADTPDNFQSRRPNTSFCFLDIRSPGLGDTAMYLCATSPGGGNQPQHFGDGTRLSIL.

V gene TRBV7-2 combines with J gene TRBJ2-7, with D tentatively TRBD1 (5 bases). Germline loops: CDR1 SGHTA, CDR2 FQGNSA. V was pared by 1 base and J by 3 bases, with 10 bases between. The length of the CDR3 is 14 residues. The CDR3 is CASSLGPGNYEQYF. In DNA form, the CDR3 reads TGTGCCAGCAGCTTAGGTCCAGGGAACTACGAGCAGTACTTC.

This clone was detected only a few times. The chain is built from TRBV5-1 and TRBJ1-1; 8 bases are a match to TRBD1. The V gene end was trimmed by 3 bases and the J gene end by 3 bases; junction bases not matched to a gene: 4. Per the germline V gene, CDR1 is SGHRS and CDR2 is YFSETQ. CDR3 length equals 14 residues. CDR3 protein: CASSSTGAHTEAFF. For the CDR3, the DNA is TGCGCCAGCAGCTCGACAGGGGCCCACACTGAAGCTTTCTTT.

This clone was counted ten times or more. This chain links TRBV6-2 or TRBV6-3 with TRBJ2-7; D is possibly TRBD2 (6 bases). The CDR3 has 16 residues. With 2 bases removed from V and 6 bases from J, the gap between germline ends came to 20 bases. Germline V gives CDR1 MNHEY, CDR2 SVGEGT. The CDR3 region is CASSYLPTAGRGEQYF. As DNA, the CDR3 is TGTGCCAGCAGTTACCTACCCACTGCCGGGAGAGGCGAGCAGTACTTC.

This chain uses TRBV28 with TRBJ2-2, with TRBD2 matching 9 bases. This CDR3 spans 16 amino acids. J was trimmed by 6 bases and V by 6 bases; bases with no gene match: 11. Germline V lookup: CDR1 MDHEN, CDR2 SYDVKM. The CDR3 nucleotides read TGTGCCAGCAGGCCCAACAGCGGGAGGAGGGCCGGGGAGCTGTTTTTT. As protein: CASRPNSGRRAGELFF.

V and J are TRBV6-5 and TRBJ2-3, with 8 bases that match TRBD2. CDR3 size: 13 residues. V dropped 6 bases and J dropped 6; count of bases not matched to a gene: 5. Germline V gene sequence: CDR1 MNHEY, CDR2 SVGAGI. This CDR3 is CASRRERGDTQYF. The CDR3 DNA is TGTGCCAGCAGAAGAGAGCGGGGGGATACGCAGTATTTT.

The V and J genes are TRBV25-1 and TRBJ2-1; a possible D gene is TRBD2 (6 bases). Looked up from germline, CDR1 is MGHDK and CDR2 is SYGVNS. Trimming shortened V by 3 bases and J by 8 bases, and 26 bases separated the two germline ends. The CDR3 is 18 amino acids. The CDR3: CASSDPGLNRGRTDEQFF. DNA of the CDR3: TGTGCCAGCAGTGATCCGGGGCTGAATAGAGGGAGGACGGATGAGCAGTTCTTC.

This sequence joins TRBV2 and TRBJ2-1; TRBD2 matches 7 bases. V trimming: 4 bases; J trimming: 4 bases; junction bases outside the gene matches: 7. The CDR3 spans 15 residues. The germline V gene has CDR1 SNHLY and CDR2 FYNNEI. CDR3 coding DNA: TGTGCCAGCAGTGCTTTGGCACTAGCGTACAATGAGCAGTTCTTC. Translation gives CASSALALAYNEQFF.

This sequence joins TRBV6-2 or TRBV6-3 and TRBJ2-7, with TRBD2 identical over 7 bases. The germline gives CDR1 MNHEY, CDR2 SVGEGT. The CDR3 is made up of 16 amino acids. V lost 0 bases, J lost 2 bases, and 7 bases stayed unmatched. The CDR3 reads CASSYSPSGVTYEQYF. In nucleotides, the CDR3 is TGTGCCAGCAGTTACTCGCCCAGCGGGGTCACCTACGAGCAGTACTTC.